This T cell receptor (beta chain) was recorded in a study of CD8+ T cells in alopecia areata. General observations from the study: Sequenced scalp T cells also include alphabeta T cells resident in normal skin. Significant decreases in scalp clonality and expanded CD8+ clones followed tofacitinib treatment. Since there was just one nonresponder, nobody can yet say how baseline CD8+ expansion ties to response.

About this clone: Its specificity is not known.

Treatment here: oral pan-JAK inhibitor, 5-10 mg twice daily. Collection of lesional scalp punch biopsies and peripheral blood was performed in alopecia areata patients. The CDR3 extends over 13 amino acids. Per the germline V gene, CDR1 is SGHTA and CDR2 is FQGTGA. The J segment lost 5 bases and the V segment lost 5 bases, leaving 4 bases of the junction unmatched. Reverse transcribed after extraction, RNA yielded cDNA as the sequencing template. Assay: immunoSEQ multiplex PCR; the TCRdb copy retains only in-frame clones and omits some. Of fewer than 250,000 clones in the sample, roughly 66% were seen once.

Source: CD4+ T cells sorted from blood, taken at week 24, from a patient treated with tofacitinib. The TCR originated in a human donor with alopecia areata. The chain employs TRBV7-3 and TRBJ2-5; 8 bases are a match to TRBD1. The CDR3 sequence: CASSMDREETQYF. Written as DNA, the CDR3 is TGTGCCAGCAGCATGGACAGGGAGGAGACCCAGTACTTC.